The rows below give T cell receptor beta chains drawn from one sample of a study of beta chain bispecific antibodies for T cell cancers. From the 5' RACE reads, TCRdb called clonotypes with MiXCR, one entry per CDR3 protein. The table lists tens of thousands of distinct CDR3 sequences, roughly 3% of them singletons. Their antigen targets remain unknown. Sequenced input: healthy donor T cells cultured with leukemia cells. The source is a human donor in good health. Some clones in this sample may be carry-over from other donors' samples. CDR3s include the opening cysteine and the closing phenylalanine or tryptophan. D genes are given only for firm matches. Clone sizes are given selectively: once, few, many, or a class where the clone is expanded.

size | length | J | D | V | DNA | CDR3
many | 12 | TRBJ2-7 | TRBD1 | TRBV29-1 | TGCAGCGTTGAATCACAGGGGTACGAGCAGTACTTC | CSVESQGYEQYF
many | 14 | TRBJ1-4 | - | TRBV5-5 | TGTGCCAGCAGCCTGGATGGGGGGGACGAAAAACTGTTTTTT | CASSLDGGDEKLFF
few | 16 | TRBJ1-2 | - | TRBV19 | TGTGCCAGTAGTCAGTGGATATCCGGGTCGGAATATGGCTACACCTTC | CASSQWISGSEYGYTF
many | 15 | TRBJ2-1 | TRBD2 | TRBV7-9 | TGTGCCAGCAGATTTAGCGGGGGCCACTACAATGAGCAGTTCTTC | CASRFSGGHYNEQFF
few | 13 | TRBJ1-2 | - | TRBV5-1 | TGCGCCAGCAGCTTGGAAGGGGCGAATGGCTACACCTTC | CASSLEGANGYTF
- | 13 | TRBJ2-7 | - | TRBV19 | TGTGCCAGTAGTTCGCAGGGGTCCTACGAGCAGTACTTC | CASSSQGSYEQYF
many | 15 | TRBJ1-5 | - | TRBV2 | TGTGCCAGCAAGTACGGGGAAGGGATCAATCAGCCCCAGCATTTT | CASKYGEGINQPQHF
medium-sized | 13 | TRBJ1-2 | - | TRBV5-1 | TGCGCCAGCAGCTTGTCAGGGGTCTATGGCTACACCTTC | CASSLSGVYGYTF
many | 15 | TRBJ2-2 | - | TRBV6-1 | TGTGCCAGCAGGAAGGGGGACACGAACACCGGGGAGCTGTTTTTT | CASRKGDTNTGELFF
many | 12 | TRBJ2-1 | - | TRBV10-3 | TGTGCCATCAGCCTAGGGGACAATGAGCAGTTCTTC | CAISLGDNEQFF
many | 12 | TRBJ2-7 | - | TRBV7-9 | TGTGCCAGCAGCTCCGGGGCCAACGAGCAGTACTTC | CASSSGANEQYF
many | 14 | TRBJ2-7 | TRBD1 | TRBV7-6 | TGTGCCAGCAGTTCCCAGGGGGAATACTACGAGCAGTACTTC | CASSSQGEYYEQYF
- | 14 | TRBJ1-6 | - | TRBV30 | TGTGCCTGGAGTGCGGGAGCCGGTAATTCACCCCTCCACTTT | CAWSAGAGNSPLHF
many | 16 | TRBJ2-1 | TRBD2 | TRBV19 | TGTGCCAGTAGTATGACTAGCGGGGGGTTGTGGAATGAGCAGTTCTTC | CASSMTSGGLWNEQFF
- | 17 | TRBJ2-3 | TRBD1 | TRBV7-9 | TGTGCCAGCAGCTCATCGGGGACAGGGTTCGGCACAGATACGCAGTATTTT | CASSSSGTGFGTDTQYF
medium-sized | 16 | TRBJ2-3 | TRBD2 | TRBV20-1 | TGCAGTGCTAGAGATGTGGCTAGCGGCCGCACAGATACGCAGTATTTT | CSARDVASGRTDTQYF